This TCR beta chain was sequenced in a study of T-cell reconstitution after alpha-beta-depleted transplantation in children. Germline values: CDR1 DFQATT, CDR2 SNEGSKA (reference sequence). The length of the CDR3 is 14 residues. Trimming cost V 2 bases and J 4 bases, with 13 bases left between them. Molecular barcoding with unique molecular identifiers was used for the TCRbeta library. TCRdb reprocessed the PCR reads via MiXCR and lists one record per CDR3 protein. The sample includes 200,000 to 300,000 distinct CDR3 sequences, around 25% of them seen just once. Study-wide points: It was newly produced T cells that mostly accounted for T-cell counts and diversity one year after transplant. Alpha-beta T cells present about two months after transplant were reported to originate from several hundred expanded graft clones.

This clonotype was seen ten or more times. As yet, its antigen is unknown. This specimen was PBMCs, taken before TCRalphabeta/CD19-depleted stem cell transplant. This rearrangement joins TRBV20-1 to TRBJ2-3; D possibly corresponds to TRBD1 (6 bases). The clonotype originates from a girl aged 2 to 9 with Fanconi anemia, due to receive a stem cell transplant. The CDR3 protein is CSARPGQGSDTQYF. In DNA, the CDR3 is TGCAGTGCTAGACCGGGACAAGGCTCAGATACGCAGTATTTT.